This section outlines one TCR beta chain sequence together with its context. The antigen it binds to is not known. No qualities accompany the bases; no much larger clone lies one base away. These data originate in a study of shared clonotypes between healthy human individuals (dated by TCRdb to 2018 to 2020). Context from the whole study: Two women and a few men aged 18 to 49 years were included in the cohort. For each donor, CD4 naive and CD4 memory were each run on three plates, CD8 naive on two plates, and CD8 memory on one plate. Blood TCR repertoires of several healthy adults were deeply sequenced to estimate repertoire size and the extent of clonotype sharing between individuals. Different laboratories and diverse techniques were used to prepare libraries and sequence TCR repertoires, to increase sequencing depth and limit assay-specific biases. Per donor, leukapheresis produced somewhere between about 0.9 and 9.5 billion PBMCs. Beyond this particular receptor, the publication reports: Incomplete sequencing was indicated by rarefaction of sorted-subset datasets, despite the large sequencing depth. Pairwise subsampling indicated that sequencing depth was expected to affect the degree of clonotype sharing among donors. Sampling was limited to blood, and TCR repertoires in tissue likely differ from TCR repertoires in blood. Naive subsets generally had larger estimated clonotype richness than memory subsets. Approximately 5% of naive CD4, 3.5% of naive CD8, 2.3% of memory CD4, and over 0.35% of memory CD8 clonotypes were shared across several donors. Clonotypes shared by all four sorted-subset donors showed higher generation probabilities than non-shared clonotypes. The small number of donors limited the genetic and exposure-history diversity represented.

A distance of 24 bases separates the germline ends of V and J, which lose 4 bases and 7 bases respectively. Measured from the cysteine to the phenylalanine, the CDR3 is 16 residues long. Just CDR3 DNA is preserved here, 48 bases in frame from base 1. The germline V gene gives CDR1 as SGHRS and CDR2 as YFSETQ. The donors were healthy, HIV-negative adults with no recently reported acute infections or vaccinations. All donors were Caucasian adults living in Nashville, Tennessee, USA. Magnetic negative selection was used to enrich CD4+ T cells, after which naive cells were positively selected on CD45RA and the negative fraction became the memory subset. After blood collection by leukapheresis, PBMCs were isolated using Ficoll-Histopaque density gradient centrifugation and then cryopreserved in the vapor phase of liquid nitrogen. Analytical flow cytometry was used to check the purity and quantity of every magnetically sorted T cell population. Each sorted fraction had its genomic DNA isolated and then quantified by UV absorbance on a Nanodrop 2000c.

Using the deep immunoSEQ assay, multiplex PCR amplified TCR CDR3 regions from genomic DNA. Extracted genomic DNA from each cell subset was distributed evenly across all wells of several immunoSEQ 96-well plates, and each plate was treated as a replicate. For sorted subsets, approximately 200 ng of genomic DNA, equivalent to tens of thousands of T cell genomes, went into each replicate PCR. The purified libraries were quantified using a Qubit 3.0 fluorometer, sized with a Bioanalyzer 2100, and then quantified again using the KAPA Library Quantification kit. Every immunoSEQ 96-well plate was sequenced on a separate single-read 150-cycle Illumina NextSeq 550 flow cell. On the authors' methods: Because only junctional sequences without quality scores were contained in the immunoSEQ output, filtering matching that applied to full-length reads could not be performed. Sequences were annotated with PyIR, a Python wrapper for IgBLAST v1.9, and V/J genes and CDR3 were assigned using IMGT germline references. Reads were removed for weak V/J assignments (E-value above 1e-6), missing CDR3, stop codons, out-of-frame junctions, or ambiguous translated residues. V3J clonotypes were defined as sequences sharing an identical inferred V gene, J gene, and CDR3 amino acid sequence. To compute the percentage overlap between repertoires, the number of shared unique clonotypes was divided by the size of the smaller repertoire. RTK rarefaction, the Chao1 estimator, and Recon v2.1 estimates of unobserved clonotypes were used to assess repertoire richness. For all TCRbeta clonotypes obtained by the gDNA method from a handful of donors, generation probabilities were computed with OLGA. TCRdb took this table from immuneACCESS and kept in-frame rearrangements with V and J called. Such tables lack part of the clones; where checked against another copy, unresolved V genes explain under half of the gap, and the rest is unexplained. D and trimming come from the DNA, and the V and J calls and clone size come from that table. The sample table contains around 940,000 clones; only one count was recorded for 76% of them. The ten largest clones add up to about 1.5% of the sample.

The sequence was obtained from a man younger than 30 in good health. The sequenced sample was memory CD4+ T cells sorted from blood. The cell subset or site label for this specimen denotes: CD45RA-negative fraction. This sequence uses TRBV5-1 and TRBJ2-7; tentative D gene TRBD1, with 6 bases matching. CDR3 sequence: CASSPGQNPATTEQYF. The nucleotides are TGCGCCAGCAGCCCCGGACAGAACCCCGCAACTACAGAGCAGTACTTC.